The 29 T cell receptor beta chains in this list originate from one sample, sequenced in a study of graft-versus-host responses after intestinal transplantation. No antigen has been assigned to these receptors. Clones were read by immunoSEQ multiplex PCR, and TCRdb kept only the in-frame ones, dropping some. Among some 130,000 clones listed, approximately 92% were seen once. The material was unstimulated CD4+ T cells sorted from spleen or lymph node cells, obtained before intestinal transplant. Receptors originate from a human donor who received an intestinal transplant.

V and J are TRBV25-1 and TRBJ2-7; tentative D call: TRBD1 (6 bases). Germline values: CDR1 MGHDK, CDR2 SYGVNS. The CDR3 has 15 amino acids. With 5 bases removed from V and 1 base from J, the gap between germline ends came to 15 bases. CDR3 amino acids: CASSPAGASSYEQYF. For the CDR3, the DNA is TGTGCCAGCAGTCCAGCAGGGGCGTCATCCTACGAGCAGTACTTC.

The chain recombines TRBV23-1 with TRBJ1-3; 10 bases agree with TRBD1. TRBV23-1 counts as an open reading frame of uncertain function. The V segment lost 0 bases and the J segment 7 bases; nucleotides outside the gene matches: 3. This CDR3 has 15 amino acids. The CDR3 loop reads CASSQSGTGANTIYF. CDR3 bases: TGCGCCAGCAGTCAATCGGGGACAGGGGCGAACACCATATATTTT.

This chain joins TRBV30 and TRBJ2-1, with D maybe TRBD2 (5 bases). CDR3 length: 14 residues. The germline V gene encodes CDR1 GTSNPN and CDR2 SVGIG (reference sequence). With 2 bases removed from V and 0 bases from J, the gap between germline ends came to 8 bases. The CDR3 bases are TGTGCCTGGAGTCGCGGGTACTCCTACAATGAGCAGTTCTTC. It translates to CAWSRGYSYNEQFF. The whole variable domain, remainder taken from reference TRBV30 and TRBJ2-1, is SQTIHQWPATLVQPVGSPLSLECTVEGTSNPNLYWYRQAAGRGLQLLFYSVGIGQISSEVPQNLSASRPQDRQFILSSKKLLLSDSGFYLCAWSRGYSYNEQFFGPGTRLTVL.

Remarks on this clone: At one end the junction does not follow the germline gene, possibly because of a read error. The chain carries TRBV19 and TRBJ2-7, with 8 bases lining up with TRBD1. CDR1 is LNHDA and CDR2 is SQIVND in the germline V gene (reference sequence). The CDR3 has 13 residues. The DNA for the CDR3 is TGTTCCAGTAGTTTTCAGGGGGCATACGAGCAGTACTTC. Translating it yields CSSSFQGAYEQYF.

In this sample, this clone turned up once. The chain uses TRBV28 and TRBJ2-7; 9 bases align to TRBD1. Trimming removed 4 bases from V and 4 bases from J; junction bases left unmatched: 8. This CDR3 comprises 15 residues. The germline gives CDR1 MDHEN, CDR2 SYDVKM. This CDR3 reads CASSSSGTGKYEQYF. CDR3 sequence (DNA): TGTGCCAGCAGTTCCTCCGGGACAGGGAAGTACGAGCAGTACTTC.

DNA of the CDR3: TGTGCCAGCAGCTTAGCGCGGGAAGAGACCCAGTACTTC. It translates to CASSLAREETQYF. The chain has TRBV7-2 and TRBJ2-5; TRBD2 might be the D (5 bases). The V and J ends lost 0 bases and 3 bases respectively, with 5 bases between them. The CDR3 contains 13 residues. CDR1 and CDR2 (germline): SGHTA, FQGNSA.

The chain is built from TRBV6-1 and TRBJ2-1; 8 bases line up with TRBD1. CDR3 length equals 15 residues. The V segment lost 2 bases and the J segment 5 bases; nucleotides outside the gene matches: 5. Germline V gene data show CDR1 as MNHNS and CDR2 as SASEGT. The CDR3 sequence: CASSENIQGDNEQFF. The CDR3 DNA reads TGTGCCAGCAGTGAAAATATACAGGGGGACAATGAGCAGTTCTTC.

V and J are TRBV5-1 and TRBJ2-7; 10 bases fit TRBD1. This CDR3 is built from 16 residues. Germline trimming cut 0 bases from V and 4 bases from J; bases unmatched to any gene: 7. The germline V gene has CDR1 SGHRS and CDR2 YFSETQ. CDR3 loop: CASSLGDRGLGYEQYF. CDR3 nucleotide sequence: TGCGCCAGCAGCTTGGGTGACAGGGGGCTCGGGTACGAGCAGTACTTC.

The chain couples TRBV19 to TRBJ2-3; TRBD2 matches at 10 bases. The CDR3 runs 16 residues. CDR1 is LNHDA, CDR2 SQIVND, per germline (reference sequence). Germline trimming cut 9 bases from V and 0 bases from J; bases unmatched to any gene: 9. The CDR3 here is CASKTSGPLSTDTQYF. CDR3 coding DNA: TGTGCCAGCAAGACTAGCGGGCCGCTTAGCACAGATACGCAGTATTTT.

A single count supports this clone. This chain joins TRBV6-6 and TRBJ2-7; TRBD1 or TRBD2 may be the D gene (5 bases each). The CDR3 runs to 13 residues. Germline CDR1 and CDR2: MNHNY and SVGAGI (reference sequence). V was shortened by 9 bases and J by 7 bases, with 19 bases between the two germline ends. The CDR3 DNA reads as TGTGCCAGTGGGACGGGTAGCTATCGGGAGCAGTACTTC. This gives the protein CASGTGSYREQYF.

The genes are TRBV15 and TRBJ2-7; D perhaps matches TRBD2 (6 bases). Per the germline V gene, CDR1 is LNHNV and CDR2 is YYDKDF (reference sequence). Trimming pared 3 bases from V and 2 bases from J, leaving 14 bases between. The CDR3 contains 15 residues. The CDR3 DNA reads as TGTGCCACCAGCAGGGGGCTGGCTAGCGCCTACGAGCAGTACTTC. Amino acids: CATSRGLASAYEQYF.

V usage is TRBV7-3 and J usage is TRBJ2-7; perhaps TRBD1 as D (6 bases). The CDR3 loop spans 13 amino acids. Deletions cut 7 bases from V and 2 bases from J, with 12 bases between. Germline CDR1 reads SGHTA; CDR2 reads FQGTGA. CDR3 loop: CASKDRSPYEQYF. The CDR3 DNA sequence: TGTGCCAGCAAAGACAGGAGTCCCTACGAGCAGTACTTC.

The gene calls are TRBV30 and TRBJ2-7, with 7 bases lining up with TRBD1. CDR1 is GTSNPN, CDR2 SVGIG, per germline (reference sequence). V trimming: 2 bases; J trimming: 3 bases; junction bases outside the gene matches: 4. The CDR3 has 13 amino acids. CDR3 amino acids: CAWSRDSLYEQYF. CDR3 DNA: TGTGCCTGGAGTCGGGACAGCCTCTACGAGCAGTACTTC.

This clone was seen a single time. The chain uses TRBV5-1 and TRBJ2-7; TRBD1 might be the D (5 bases). CDR3 size: 14 residues. Looked up from germline, CDR1 is SGHRS and CDR2 is YFSETQ. V lost 3 bases and J lost 0, with 10 bases in between. The CDR3 DNA follows: TGCGCCAGCAGCTCTAGGGGTTCCTCCTACGAGCAGTACTTC. The encoded protein is CASSSRGSSYEQYF.

This clone was observed once. Different DNA sequences within this sample yield the same CDR3. The rearrangement joins TRBV9 to TRBJ1-1; possible D gene TRBD1, 5 bases. The CDR3 totals 13 residues. V gave up 0 bases and J gave up 5 bases, with 8 bases separating them. Germline V lookup: CDR1 SGDLS, CDR2 YYNGEE. The CDR3 loop reads CASSVEGRTEAFF. The CDR3 DNA follows: TGTGCCAGCAGCGTAGAGGGGAGAACTGAAGCTTTCTTT.

This clone was found a few times. The chain employs TRBV14 and TRBJ2-2; maybe TRBD2 (6 bases). The germline V and J ends were trimmed by 8 bases and 7 bases, with 8 bases remaining between them. CDR1 is SGHDN, CDR2 FVKESK, per germline. The CDR3 covers 11 residues. This chain's CDR3 is CASRGYGELFF. For the CDR3, the DNA is TGTGCCAGCCGGGGGTACGGGGAGCTGTTTTTT.

The chain recombines TRBV7-3 with TRBJ2-3, with a tentative D call TRBD2 (6 bases). Germline V gene lookup returns CDR1 SGHTA and CDR2 FQGTGA. The CDR3 has 15 residues. V lost 3 bases and J lost 1, with 11 bases in between. CDR3 sequence reads: CASSFGGWGTDTQYF. DNA for the CDR3: TGTGCCAGCAGCTTCGGGGGTTGGGGCACAGATACGCAGTATTTT.

This chain links TRBV6-5 with TRBJ2-7; 10 bases map to TRBD1. Germline CDR1 and CDR2: MNHEY and SVGAGI. The CDR3 consists of 14 residues. V shed 6 bases, J shed 5 bases, and the junction held 7 bases outside the gene matches. This chain's CDR3 is CASSADRGPDEQYF. The CDR3 DNA sequence: TGTGCCAGCAGCGCCGACAGGGGGCCTGACGAGCAGTACTTC.

The chain combines TRBV6-6 with TRBJ2-5, with no clear D. Between the trimmed V and J ends, which lost 5 bases and 3 bases, there was a span of 7 bases. Germline assignment: CDR1 MNHNY and CDR2 SVGAGI (reference sequence). There are 12 residues in the CDR3. CDR3 protein: CASSHQEETQYF. In DNA form, the CDR3 reads TGTGCCAGCAGTCACCAGGAAGAGACCCAGTACTTC.

The CDR3 loop is CASSWTGGTNEKLFF. The CDR3 DNA reads TGTGCCAGCAGTTGGACAGGAGGGACTAATGAAAAACTGTTTTTT. The chain has TRBV28 and TRBJ1-4, with 7 bases fitting TRBD1. Germline-derived CDR1 and CDR2 are MDHEN and SYDVKM. CDR3 length: 15 residues. The ends lost 4 bases at V and 2 bases at J; junction bases unmatched: 4.

The chain recombines TRBV11-2 with TRBJ2-5, with a possible D match to TRBD2 (6 bases). The CDR3 is 16 amino acids. CDR1 and CDR2 from the germline V gene are SGHAT and FQNNGV. Between the trimmed V and J ends, which lost 1 base and 11 bases, there was a span of 23 bases. CDR3 coding DNA: TGTGCCAGCAGCTTAGGCAGGAGAGCGACGACGGGGGAGCAGTACTTC. Translation: CASSLGRRATTGEQYF.

This chain connects TRBV5-1 to TRBJ1-4, with D possibly TRBD1 on 5 matching bases. V dropped 7 bases and J dropped 0 bases, with 16 bases sitting between them. CDR1 and CDR2 (germline): SGHRS, YFSETQ. The length of the CDR3 is 16 residues. The CDR3 region is CASGTGTPATNEKLFF. The CDR3 region has the DNA TGCGCCAGCGGGACCGGGACCCCTGCAACTAATGAAAAACTGTTTTTT.

The V gene is TRBV27, the J gene TRBJ2-3; 8 nucleotides agree with TRBD1. Germline V lookup: CDR1 MNHEY, CDR2 SMNVEV (reference sequence). This CDR3 spans 14 amino acids. Trimming at V came to 6 bases and at J to 9 bases, leaving 11 bases not matched to a gene. CDR3 region: CASRLAGGTGTQYF. The CDR3 DNA reads TGTGCCAGCAGGTTAGCAGGGGGCACTGGAACGCAGTATTTT.

This chain uses TRBV28 with TRBJ2-7; TRBD2 matches 15 bases. The CDR3 is 14 residues long. V shed 8 bases, J shed 9 bases, and the junction held 8 bases outside the gene matches. The V gene's germline CDR1 is MDHEN and CDR2 SYDVKM. The CDR3, as DNA: TGTGCCAGCCCACCGCCGGGACTAGCGGGGGGGCAGTACTTC. Protein: CASPPPGLAGGQYF.

This clone was observed a single time. The chain recombines TRBV27 with TRBJ2-1; TRBD2 agrees at 12 bases. This CDR3 spans 17 amino acids. Germline-derived CDR1 and CDR2 are MNHEY and SMNVEV (reference sequence). Trimming removed 4 bases from V and 7 bases from J; junction bases left unmatched: 11. CDR3 sequence reads: CASSSPRLAGVKNEQFF. The DNA of the CDR3 is TGTGCCAGCAGTTCTCCGAGACTAGCGGGAGTCAAAAATGAGCAGTTCTTC.

The rearrangement joins TRBV30 to TRBJ2-3, with TRBD2 matching 15 bases. The V gene end was trimmed by 5 bases and the J gene end by 4 bases; junction bases not matched to a gene: 4. CDR3 length: 15 amino acids. CDR1 and CDR2 (germline): GTSNPN, SVGIG (reference sequence). The CDR3, as DNA: TGTGCCTGGGGGGGACTAGCGGGAGGACCAGATACGCAGTATTTT. Its translation: CAWGGLAGGPDTQYF.

This sequence joins TRBV2 and TRBJ2-2; 8 nucleotides align to TRBD1. The CDR3 contains 13 residues. V was pared by 6 bases and J by 8 bases, with 5 bases of the junction left unmatched. Germline CDR1 and CDR2: SNHLY and FYNNEI. In nucleotides, the CDR3 is TGTGCCAGCAGCCGAAGACAGGGGGGGGAGCTGTTTTTT. Encoded protein: CASSRRQGGELFF. Full variable domain (rest looked up from reference TRBV2 and TRBJ2-2): EPEVTQTPSHQVTQMGQEVILRCVPISNHLYFYWYRQILGQKVEFLVSFYNNEISEKSEIFDDQFSVERPDGSNFTLKIRSTKLEDSAMYFCASSRRQGGELFFGEGSRLTVL.

Turning to this clone: A junction end diverges from the germline sequence, so it may reflect a read error. The chain combines TRBV2 with TRBJ2-5; perhaps D is TRBD1 or TRBD2 (5 bases each). CDR3 length: 15 amino acids. Germline V gene sequence: CDR1 SNHLY, CDR2 FYNNEI. The chain's CDR3 is CASREGDANQETQYF. CDR3 nucleotides: TGTGCCAGCAGGGAAGGGGACGCAAACCAAGAGACCCAGTACTTC. The full variable domain, completed using reference TRBV2 and TRBJ2-5, is EPEVTQTPSHQVTQMGQEVILRCVPISNHLYFYWYRQILGQKVEFLVSFYNNEISEKSEIFDDQFSVERPDGSNFTLKIRSTKLEDSAMYFCASREGDANQETQYFGPGTRLLVL.

The chain carries TRBV5-6 and TRBJ2-5; D possibly corresponds to TRBD2 (5 bases). V lost 2 bases to trimming and J lost 5 bases, with 10 bases between them. CDR1 and CDR2 (germline): SGHDT, YYEEEE. The CDR3 length is 13 residues. The CDR3 reads CASSFRGGETQYF. CDR3 DNA sequence: TGTGCCAGCAGCTTCCGGGGTGGGGAGACCCAGTACTTC.